This note documents a single TCR beta chain sequence. Assay: immunoSEQ multiplex PCR; the TCRdb copy retains only in-frame clones and omits some. Of some 150,000 clones listed, about 80% are singletons. This sample is drawn from a study of blood T cell repertoires in COVID-19. The CDR3 contains 15 residues. The germline gives CDR1 KGHSH, CDR2 LQKENI. V shed 3 bases and J shed 5 bases, with 14 bases lying between them. This chain connects TRBV18 to TRBJ2-1; possible D gene TRBD2, 5 bases. Sequenced: PBMCs or T cells enriched from blood (not recorded which). This receptor was taken from a woman in her forties or fifties who had recovered from COVID-19. For the CDR3, the DNA is TGTGCCAGCTCACCGACGTTGGACTCGAACAATGAGCAGTTCTTC. It translates to CASSPTLDSNNEQFF.